This is a list of T cell receptor beta chains from one sample in a study of OX40 agonist ivuxolimab in advanced cancers. Clones were read by immunoSEQ multiplex PCR, and TCRdb kept only the in-frame ones, dropping some. The sample carries 48,000 or so clones, 65% to 85% recorded once. Source: CD4+ or CD8+ T cells sorted from blood, taken in a trial of the OX40 agonist ivuxolimab. The source of these receptors is an adult with an advanced solid tumor such as melanoma, head and neck, liver or kidney cancer. The CDR3 runs from the conserved cysteine through the conserved F or W. A D gene is named only where the DNA matches it firmly. Clone size is shown for a subset of rows, as once, few, many or a class of expanded clone.

D	J	size	length	V	CDR3	DNA
TRBD1	TRBJ2-7	medium-sized	14	TRBV27	CASSAGQDSYEQYF	TGTGCCAGCAGTGCGGGACAGGATTCTTACGAGCAGTACTTC
-	TRBJ1-4	-	14	TRBV11-2	CASSLAAVGEKLFF	TGTGCCAGCAGCTTAGCGGCGGTTGGTGAAAAACTGTTTTTT
-	TRBJ2-2	-	16	TRBV5-1	CASSLDRQADAGELFF	TGCGCCAGCAGCTTGGACCGACAGGCGGACGCCGGGGAGCTGTTTTTT
TRBD2	TRBJ2-2	-	18	TRBV7-2	CASSLAPGLATPTGELFF	TGTGCCAGCAGCTTAGCACCGGGACTAGCGACTCCCACCGGGGAGCTGTTTTTT
TRBD1	TRBJ2-5	-	15	TRBV19	CASSMETGAQETQYF	TGTGCCAGTAGTATGGAGACAGGGGCTCAAGAGACCCAGTACTTC
TRBD1	TRBJ1-5	-	16	TRBV9	CARSRDRVGGNQPQHF	TGTGCCAGAAGCCGAGACAGGGTCGGAGGCAATCAGCCCCAGCATTTT
TRBD1	TRBJ2-5	-	13	TRBV30	CAWSLTGRETQYF	TGTGCCTGGAGTTTGACAGGGCGGGAGACCCAGTACTTC
TRBD1	TRBJ1-5	once	15	TRBV4-1	CASSQGDRNNQPQHF	TGCGCCAGCAGCCAAGGGGACAGGAACAATCAGCCCCAGCATTTT
TRBD1	TRBJ1-2	-	15	TRBV7-7	CASTLGRAGGHGYTF	TGTGCTAGCACCCTAGGGAGGGCAGGGGGCCATGGCTACACCTTC
TRBD1	TRBJ1-5	-	14	TRBV12-5	CASGWDSSNQPQHF	TGTGCTAGTGGCTGGGACAGTAGCAATCAGCCCCAGCATTTT
TRBD2	TRBJ2-1	-	17	TRBV7-2	CASSSSLLAGGYNEQFF	TGTGCCAGCAGCTCGTCCCTACTAGCGGGGGGTTACAATGAGCAGTTCTTC
-	TRBJ2-5	-	14	TRBV14	CASSQGQTKETQYF	TGTGCCAGCAGCCAAGGACAGACAAAAGAGACCCAGTACTTC
-	TRBJ1-2	-	13	TRBV6-1	CASSEVPDYGYTF	TGTGCCAGCAGTGAAGTCCCAGATTATGGCTACACCTTC
TRBD2	TRBJ2-2	-	14	TRBV4-3	CASSQGLAAGELFF	TGCGCCAGCAGCCAAGGACTAGCGGCCGGGGAGCTGTTTTTT
-	TRBJ1-5	once	15	TRBV7-2	CASSLALTVNQPQHF	TGTGCCAGCAGCTTAGCTCTCACTGTTAATCAGCCCCAGCATTTT
-	TRBJ1-5	few	13	TRBV4-1	CASSQPGNQPQHF	TGCGCCAGCAGCCAACCCGGGAATCAGCCCCAGCATTTT
TRBD1	TRBJ2-7	-	13	TRBV30	CAWSQLTGGEQYF	TGTGCCTGGAGTCAATTGACAGGGGGCGAGCAGTACTTC
-	TRBJ2-5	few	13	TRBV5-5	CASSSRAGETQYF	TGTGCCAGCAGCTCCCGGGCGGGAGAGACCCAGTACTTC
TRBD2	TRBJ2-5	-	16	TRBV14	CASSQDRLAGQETQYF	TGTGCCAGCAGCCAAGATAGGCTAGCGGGACAAGAGACCCAGTACTTC
-	TRBJ2-5	once	19	TRBV21-1	CASSKGRLAGGLLRETQYF	TGTGCCAGCAGCAAAGGGAGACTAGCGGGGGGGCTTTTAAGGGAGACCCAGTACTTC
TRBD1	TRBJ2-5	-	14	TRBV11-2	CASSSRDRQETQYF	TGTGCCAGCAGCTCACGGGACAGACAAGAGACCCAGTACTTC
TRBD1	TRBJ1-5	few	13	TRBV7-9	CASSRQGVQPQHF	TGTGCCAGCAGTCGACAGGGAGTTCAGCCCCAGCATTTT